A single T cell receptor (beta chain) is shown here with its context. Its antigen is unknown. The CDR3 has 12 residues. Germline CDR1 and CDR2: SEHNR and FQNEAQ (reference sequence). It was with 60 Vbeta and 13 Jbeta primers that the PCR ran. Sequencing was performed with immunoSEQ multiplex PCR; in TCRdb, only in-frame clones are kept and a portion is missing. In the table there are under 200,000 clones, approximately 85% of which are singletons. This record belongs to a study of cytomegalovirus exposure and HLA in healthy donors. The study, taken as a whole, reports: CMV antigen specificity was confirmed in vitro for three CMV-associated chains. For most TCR beta V segments, an earlier analysis put the productive rate at about 87% or about 30% of the time.

These donors, healthy bone marrow donors, were studied. The sample comprised PBMCs. The TCR sequence derives from a woman in her forties or fifties in good health and CMV-seronegative. The genes are TRBV7-9 and TRBJ2-5, with a weak D call TRBD1 (5 bases). The DNA end is more similar to TRBJ2-7, so the J call may be wrong. The CDR3 sequence is CAMGPLPYEQYF. CDR3 bases: TGTGCGATGGGGCCCTTACCCTACGAGCAGTACTTC.